A single sample is the source of the 6 T cell receptor beta chains below, sequenced in a study of tumor-infiltrating lymphocytes in primary liver carcinoma. TCR beta cDNA was reverse-transcribed from approximately 0.45 ug of total RNA. The reaction used a constant-region primer and ProtoScript II reverse transcriptase. Three-round nested multiplex PCR performed with slightly modified ARM-PCR produced the TCR beta libraries. Amplification in the first two PCR rounds was performed using TRBV1-TRBV30 forward primers and a C-beta reverse primer for 10 cycles each. TCRdb itself ran the multiplex PCR reads through MiXCR, one entry per CDR3 protein. This table holds more than 150,000 distinct CDR3 sequences, roughly three fifths found once. Germline DNA was also extracted, while the blood RNA originated from unsorted whole blood. The sequenced material came from peripheral blood. The receptors come from a man in his forties with primary liver carcinoma and hepatitis B virus infection.

This clonotype has a single count. Germline and junction disagree at one end, which may indicate a read error. The rearrangement links TRBV11-2 to TRBJ2-5; D remains unclear. In germline, CDR1 is SGHAT, CDR2 FQNNGV. The CDR3 runs 13 residues. Written as DNA, the CDR3 is TGTGCCAGCAGTGCCAACTCCCAAGAGATCCAGTACTTC. Translated: CASSANSQEIQYF.

Remarks on this clonotype: A much larger clonotype is one base distant, so this may be a read error. Given the absence of the conserved phenylalanine or tryptophan at the CDR3 end, a read error is likely. The chain employs TRBV6-6 and TRBJ2-1; 8 bases agree with TRBD2. Losses at the gene ends were 0 bases for V and 3 bases for J; bases not matched to a gene: 7. Germline lookup yields CDR1 MNHNY and CDR2 SVGAGI (reference sequence). The CDR3 extends over 17 amino acids. CDR3 residues: CASSYSGLAGIYNEQFS. CDR3 nucleotide sequence: TGTGCCAGCAGTTACTCCGGGCTAGCGGGTATCTACAATGAGCAGTTCTCC.

The chain links TRBV6-5 to TRBJ1-1, with D maybe TRBD1 (6 bases). The CDR3 is 18 residues long. CDR1 MNHEY and CDR2 SVGAGI come from the germline V gene. The ends were cut back, 6 bases at V and 6 bases at J, with 29 bases in the middle. The CDR3 DNA sequence: TGTGCCAGCAGCTCTAACGACAGGCACAAAAGTAATGGGGCTGAAGCTTTCTTT. It is translated as CASSSNDRHKSNGAEAFF.

The chain employs TRBV7-9 and TRBJ1-5; D gene uncertain. Germline CDR1 is SEHNR and CDR2 is FQNEAQ (reference sequence). V dropped 2 bases and J dropped 1 base, with 15 bases sitting between them. The CDR3 contains 17 residues. The CDR3 protein is CASSLIRREPSNQPQHF. DNA of the CDR3: TGTGCCAGCAGCTTAATTCGTCGGGAACCCAGCAATCAGCCCCAGCATTTT.

This clonotype was detected a few times. CDR3 bases: TGTGCCAGCAGTTACTCAACGGGGAATCAGCCCCAGCATTTT. Translating it yields CASSYSTGNQPQHF. The J gene is TRBJ1-5, the V gene TRBV6-5; D call uncertain. Germline V gene sequence: CDR1 MNHEY, CDR2 SVGAGI. The length of the CDR3 is 14 residues. V dropped 0 bases and J dropped 4 bases, with 7 bases sitting between them.

A few counts support this clonotype. This rearrangement joins TRBV7-9 to TRBJ1-5; D gene ambiguous. V was cut by 0 bases and J by 11 bases, with 14 bases left in between. CDR1 and CDR2 (germline): SEHNR, FQNEAQ (reference sequence). The CDR3 has 14 residues. DNA for the CDR3: TGTGCCAGCAGCTTAGCAGACGGCTCGTTAACCCAGCATTTT. This sequence encodes CASSLADGSLTQHF.